A single sample is the source of the 9 T cell receptor beta chains below, sequenced in a study of technical replicates of blood from several donors. The table came from immunoSEQ multiplex PCR; TCRdb's copy has only in-frame clones and leaves some out. The table lists around 98,000 clones, 90% to 96% of them singletons, with roughly 0.23% in the top ten. The sample taken for sequencing was T cells isolated from PBMCs. These receptors were collected from a human donor in good health.

V and J are TRBV29-1 and TRBJ2-4, with D maybe TRBD1 (5 bases). Looked up from germline, CDR1 is SQVTM and CDR2 is ANQGSEA. V lost 3 bases, J lost 12 bases, and 15 bases lay in between. The CDR3 runs 12 residues. DNA of the CDR3: TGCAGCGTTGACTTAGGGGCGCGTACTCAGTACTTC. Translating it yields CSVDLGARTQYF. The whole variable domain, remainder taken from reference TRBV29-1 and TRBJ2-4, is SAVISQKPSRDICQRGTSLTIQCQVDSQVTMMFWYRQQPGQSLTLIATANQGSEATYESGFVIDKFPISRPNLTFSTLTVSNMSPEDSSIYLCSVDLGARTQYFGAGTRLSVL.

The V and J genes are TRBV5-1 and TRBJ2-3, with unresolved D. CDR1 is SGHRS, CDR2 YFSETQ, per germline. V was cut by 4 bases and J by 2 bases, with 2 bases left in between. The CDR3 is made up of 11 amino acids. The CDR3 DNA reads TGCGCCAGCAGCCACACAGATACGCAGTATTTT. The encoded protein is CASSHTDTQYF.

The chain recombines TRBV7-9 with TRBJ2-5, with D tentatively TRBD1 (5 bases). Germline assignment: CDR1 SEHNR and CDR2 FQNEAQ (reference sequence). This CDR3 contains 17 residues. With 4 bases removed from V and 0 bases from J, the gap between germline ends came to 18 bases. CDR3 DNA sequence: TGTGCCAGCAGCTGGGGCGGCGGACAAATTAACCAAGAGACCCAGTACTTC. Amino acids: CASSWGGGQINQETQYF.

This chain joins TRBV9 and TRBJ2-3; D is perhaps TRBD2 (6 bases). Germline-derived CDR1 and CDR2 are SGDLS and YYNGEE. The CDR3 extends over 15 amino acids. Trimming took 1 base from V and 3 from J, leaving 12 bases between them. This CDR3 is CASSVRGMGTDTQYF. As DNA, the CDR3 is TGTGCCAGCAGCGTACGGGGGATGGGGACAGATACGCAGTATTTT. Full variable domain (rest looked up from reference TRBV9 and TRBJ2-3): DSGVTQTPKHLITATGQRVTLRCSPRSGDLSVYWYQQSLDQGLQFLIQYYNGEERAKGNILERFSAQQFPDLHSELNLSSLELGDSALYFCASSVRGMGTDTQYFGPGTRLTVL.

This rearrangement joins TRBV5-1 to TRBJ2-7; 7 bases map to TRBD2. The CDR3 sequence is 15 residues long. The germline CDR1 and CDR2 sequences are SGHRS and YFSETQ. V trimming: 0 bases; J trimming: 5 bases; junction bases outside the gene matches: 8. The CDR3 here is CASSLGTGGSHEQYF. Written as DNA, the CDR3 is TGCGCCAGCAGCTTGGGGACGGGGGGAAGTCACGAGCAGTACTTC.

The chain is built from TRBV6-5 and TRBJ2-1; D possibly corresponds to TRBD2 (5 bases). Germline values: CDR1 MNHEY, CDR2 SVGAGI. This CDR3 is 14 amino acids long. V was shortened by 7 bases and J by 5 bases, with 15 bases between the two germline ends. This chain's CDR3 is CASKPGNSNNEQFF. Here the CDR3 DNA reads TGTGCCAGCAAGCCGGGGAACTCGAACAATGAGCAGTTCTTC.

The J gene is TRBJ1-2, the V gene TRBV4-1, with a weak D call TRBD1 (6 bases). V was clipped by 3 bases and J by 6 bases, with 17 bases between them. The CDR3 covers 15 residues. Germline CDR1 MGHRA, CDR2 YSYEKL. The CDR3 bases are TGCGCCAGCAGCCAGGGGGCGGCGGGGGGGGATGGCTACACCTTC. It translates to CASSQGAAGGDGYTF.

The V call is TRBV7-6, the J call TRBJ2-3; tentative D call: TRBD2 (6 bases). With 1 base removed from V and 3 bases from J, the gap between germline ends came to 17 bases. This CDR3 comprises 17 residues. Germline CDR1 is SGHVS and CDR2 is FNYEAQ. CDR3 DNA: TGTGCCAGCAGCTTAGTGGGGCGGGGCGCATGGACAGATACGCAGTATTTT. Its translation: CASSLVGRGAWTDTQYF.

The chain is built from TRBV5-1 and TRBJ2-7; 12 bases are shared with TRBD1. The CDR3 has 16 amino acids. J gave up 7 bases and V 4 bases, and 12 bases lay outside the gene matches. In germline, CDR1 is SGHRS, CDR2 YFSETQ. CDR3 protein: CASSLGTGGGLVEQYF. The CDR3 DNA is TGCGCCAGCAGCCTCGGGACAGGGGGCGGGTTGGTAGAGCAGTACTTC.